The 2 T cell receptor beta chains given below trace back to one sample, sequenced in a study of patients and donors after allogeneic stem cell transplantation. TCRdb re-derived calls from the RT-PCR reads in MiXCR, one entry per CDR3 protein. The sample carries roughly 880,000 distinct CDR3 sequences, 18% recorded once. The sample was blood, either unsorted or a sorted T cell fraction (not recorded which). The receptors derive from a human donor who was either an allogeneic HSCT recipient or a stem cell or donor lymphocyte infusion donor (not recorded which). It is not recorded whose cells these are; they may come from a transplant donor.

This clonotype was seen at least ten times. The CDR3 nucleotides read TGTGCCAGCAGTTACGAGGGGAACACTGAAGCTTTCTTT. This gives the protein CASSYEGNTEAFF. This sequence joins TRBV6-2 or TRBV6-3 and TRBJ1-1; D call uncertain. CDR1 is MNHEY, CDR2 SVGEGT, per germline. The ends were cut back, 2 bases at V and 1 base at J, with 5 bases in the middle. The CDR3 covers 13 residues.

CDR3 sequence: CSASLGLAGARAKNIQYF. In DNA form, the CDR3 reads TGCAGTGCTAGCCTCGGACTAGCGGGGGCTCGTGCCAAAAACATTCAGTACTTC. This chain uses TRBV20-1 with TRBJ2-4; 13 bases agree with TRBD2. The CDR3 extends over 18 amino acids. The V gene end was trimmed by 3 bases and the J gene end by 1 base; junction bases not matched to a gene: 9. CDR1 and CDR2 from the germline V gene are DFQATT and SNEGSKA (reference sequence).